What follows describes a single T cell receptor beta chain. What it binds is not known. The germline V gene has CDR1 MGHDK and CDR2 SYGVNS. The CDR3 is made up of 16 amino acids. Trimming stripped 4 bases from V and 0 bases from J, with 15 bases between. This entry comes from a study of T cell responses to AZD1222 COVID-19 vaccine. Study conclusions and caveats: Baseline seropositivity occurred in only 5 to 7 AZD1222 recipients. As reported, nearly half of all spike-specific TCRs target variant regions that are unmutated. Regions 160-218 and 743-854 held dominance among vaccine-associated CD4 TCRs, which spanned spike.

TCRdb's table, derived via immunoSEQ multiplex PCR, lists solely in-frame clones and lacks some. The profile shows 72,000 or so clones, around 89% of them singletons. This receptor was obtained from an adult who received the AZD1222 COVID-19 vaccine. V is TRBV25-1 and J is TRBJ1-2, with D unclear. The sample consisted of peripheral blood, taken 28 days after the second AZD1222 dose. This chain's CDR3 is CASSGLAIGSNYGYTF. CDR3 nucleotides: TGTGCCAGCAGTGGGCTGGCTATCGGGTCTAACTATGGCTACACCTTC.